Listed below are T cell receptor beta chains from one sample, sequenced in a study of T cell repertoires in cytomegalovirus infection. One entry per CDR3 protein, called by TCRdb with MiXCR from the reads. Here the sample spans 700,000 to 900,000 distinct CDR3 sequences, around 29% being singletons. Their recognized antigens are unknown. The source was cultured CD8+ T cells from PBMCs, collected from culture after CMV antigen stimulation. The receptors here all came from a human donor in good health (CMV status not recorded). Some clones in this sample may be carry-over from other donors' samples. The CDR3 runs from the conserved cysteine through the conserved F or W. The D gene is left open where the match is weak. Some rows have no size entry. The others give once, few or many, or a class for an expanded clone.

abundance,d_gene,j_gene,v_gene,CDR3aa,CDR3nt
many,.,TRBJ2-5,TRBV7-8,CASTSPGGEGMF,TGTGCCAGCACCTCCCCAGGTGGAGAGGGAATGTTC
.,TRBD1,TRBJ2-3,TRBV4-1,CASSRIPGQGTDTQYF,TGCGCCAGCAGCCGGATTCCGGGACAGGGAACAGATACGCAGTATTTT
few,TRBD1,TRBJ1-2,TRBV20-1,CSARSDRAFNYGYTF,TGCAGTGCTAGATCTGACAGGGCCTTTAACTATGGCTACACCTTC
few,TRBD1,TRBJ1-1,TRBV7-6,CASSERQGLLLNTEAFF,TGTGCCAGCAGCGAACGACAGGGGCTTCTTTTGAACACTGAAGCTTTCTTT
once,TRBD2,TRBJ2-3,TRBV9,CASSVPSGGGTDTQYF,TGTGCCAGCAGCGTACCTAGCGGGGGCGGGACAGATACGCAGTATTTT
.,TRBD1,TRBJ1-6,TRBV10-3,CANHNDRGGGLDNSPLHF,TGTGCCAACCATAACGACAGGGGGGGTGGGCTTGATAATTCACCCCTCCACTTT
.,.,TRBJ2-1,TRBV20-1,CSGSSIGGRAHNEQFF,TGCAGTGGTAGTAGTATCGGGGGCCGAGCCCACAATGAGCAGTTCTTC
.,TRBD1,TRBJ1-1,TRBV27,CASTSPRDRGTLVFF,TGTGCCAGCACATCACCCCGGGACAGGGGAACTCTTGTTTTCTTT
few,.,TRBJ1-2,TRBV6-5,CASSYAYREGYTF,TGTGCCAGCAGTTACGCTTACAGGGAAGGCTACACCTTC
many,TRBD1,TRBJ1-1,TRBV7-9,CASSGTGVSVAFF,TGTGCCAGCAGCGGGACAGGGGTGTCGGTAGCTTTCTTT
few,.,TRBJ2-1,TRBV6-2/TRBV6-3,CASSYSGFHEQFF,TGTGCCAGCAGTTACTCGGGTTTTCATGAGCAGTTCTTC
.,.,TRBJ2-1,TRBV6-8,CASTGSGRNEQFF,TGTGCCAGCACCGGGAGTGGACGCAATGAGCAGTTCTTC
.,.,TRBJ1-1,TRBV19,CASTGVAEGNTEAFF,TGTGCCAGTACCGGGGTAGCAGAAGGGAACACTGAAGCTTTCTTT
.,.,TRBJ1-5,TRBV6-1,CASSERFILDNQPQHF,TGTGCCAGCAGTGAACGGTTCATCCTAGACAATCAGCCCCAGCATTTT
.,.,TRBJ1-1,TRBV4-1,CASSFTMRADGEAFF,TGCGCCAGCAGCTTTACCATGCGGGCCGACGGTGAAGCTTTCTTT
.,.,TRBJ2-2,TRBV5-5,CASTKLGGELFF,TGTGCCAGCACCAAATTGGGCGGGGAGCTGTTTTTT
many,.,TRBJ2-1,TRBV7-2,CASSLPPADEQFF,TGTGCCAGCAGCTTACCCCCAGCGGATGAGCAGTTCTTC
.,.,TRBJ2-7,TRBV7-9,CASSVTEGYEQYF,TGTGCCAGCAGTGTCACCGAGGGCTACGAGCAGTACTTC
.,.,TRBJ2-1,TRBV19,CASSPGGFKFSYNEQFF,TGTGCCAGTAGTCCCGGGGGTTTTAAGTTCTCCTACAATGAGCAGTTCTTC
.,TRBD2,TRBJ2-1,TRBV12-3/TRBV12-4,CASSPRGLAGGNEQFF,TGTGCCAGCAGTCCCCGTGGACTAGCGGGGGGTAATGAGCAGTTCTTC
.,.,TRBJ1-1,TRBV7-4,CASRLQVSEAFF,TGTGCCAGCAGGCTACAGGTTTCTGAAGCTTTCTTT
.,TRBD2,TRBJ2-1,TRBV12-5,CASGYGGGPYNEQFF,TGTGCTAGTGGCTATGGGGGGGGACCCTACAATGAGCAGTTCTTC
few,TRBD1,TRBJ1-5,TRBV12-3/TRBV12-4,CASDRDREQPQHF,TGTGCCAGCGACCGGGACAGGGAGCAGCCCCAGCATTTT
.,TRBD1,TRBJ1-1,TRBV6-6,CASSYPPGGGGNTEAFF,TGTGCCAGCAGTTATCCCCCAGGGGGCGGGGGGAACACTGAAGCTTTCTTT
.,TRBD1,TRBJ2-1,TRBV7-9,CASSSTGVYNEQFF,TGTGCCAGCAGCTCAACAGGGGTATACAATGAGCAGTTCTTC
.,.,TRBJ1-6,TRBV4-1,CASSQGLGRNSPLHF,TGCGCCAGCAGCCAAGGGTTAGGGCGCAATTCACCCCTCCACTTT
.,TRBD2,TRBJ2-1,TRBV11-3,CASEGAGDGEQFF,TGTGCCTCGGAGGGAGCGGGGGACGGTGAGCAGTTCTTC
many,.,TRBJ1-2,TRBV7-9,CASSFTRVDNYGYTF,TGTGCCAGCAGCTTTACAAGGGTTGACAACTATGGCTACACCTTC
few,TRBD1,TRBJ2-7,TRBV6-6,CASSYPGQGEEQYF,TGTGCCAGCAGTTACCCGGGACAGGGTGAGGAGCAGTACTTC
.,.,TRBJ1-1,TRBV2,CASYSNPGRIMNTEAFF,TGTGCCAGCTATTCCAATCCAGGGAGGATCATGAACACTGAAGCTTTCTTT
.,.,TRBJ2-2,TRBV7-4,CANGGGHGELFF,TGTGCCAACGGTGGGGGCCACGGGGAGCTGTTTTTT
few,.,TRBJ1-4,TRBV12-3/TRBV12-4,CASSFVGGDEKLFF,TGTGCCAGCAGTTTTGTGGGGGGGGATGAAAAACTGTTTTTT
.,TRBD2,TRBJ2-3,TRBV5-4,CASSLLAGGEDTQYF,TGTGCCAGCAGCTTGTTAGCGGGGGGAGAGGATACGCAGTATTTT
many,.,TRBJ2-1,TRBV19,CASSIERSSYNEQFF,TGTGCCAGTAGTATAGAAAGGAGCTCCTACAATGAGCAGTTCTTC
few,.,TRBJ1-1,TRBV2,CASSFGPMNTEAFF,TGTGCCAGCAGTTTTGGCCCCATGAACACTGAAGCTTTCTTT
.,.,TRBJ2-5,TRBV29-1,CSVEVAGFGETQYF,TGCAGCGTTGAAGTTGCCGGTTTTGGGGAGACCCAGTACTTC
few,.,TRBJ2-5,TRBV12-3/TRBV12-4,CASSPYTRQSRTQYF,TGTGCCAGCAGTCCCTACACTCGACAGTCTCGGACCCAGTACTTC
once,TRBD2,TRBJ2-5,TRBV2,CASSEGAGRYQETQYF,TGTGCCAGCAGTGAGGGAGCGGGGCGATACCAAGAGACCCAGTACTTC
.,.,TRBJ1-1,TRBV6-2/TRBV6-3,CASSSGYNTEAFF,TGTGCCAGCAGTTCGGGGTATAACACTGAAGCTTTCTTT
few,.,TRBJ1-5,TRBV6-1,CASSELGGGKHQPQHF,TGTGCCAGCAGTGAATTGGGGGGGGGCAAACACCAGCCCCAGCATTTT
few,.,TRBJ1-1,TRBV20-1,CSASTGALDGDTEAFF,TGCAGTGCTAGTACTGGGGCGTTGGATGGGGACACTGAAGCTTTCTTT
.,.,TRBJ1-1,TRBV19,CASSVVPGMGAYTEAFF,TGTGCCAGTAGTGTAGTTCCCGGTATGGGGGCTTACACTGAAGCTTTCTTT
.,TRBD1,TRBJ1-2,TRBV9,CASSGGGQLYGYTF,TGTGCCAGCAGCGGAGGGGGACAGCTCTATGGCTACACCTTC
.,TRBD2,TRBJ2-1,TRBV7-6,CASSLDLAGPFNEQFF,TGTGCCAGCAGCTTGGATCTAGCGGGGCCCTTCAATGAGCAGTTCTTC
.,TRBD2,TRBJ2-1,TRBV6-8,CASSSGLAHEQFF,TGTGCCAGCAGTTCGGGACTAGCCCATGAGCAGTTCTTC
many,TRBD2,TRBJ2-4,TRBV27,CASSKAGAGAKNIQYF,TGTGCCAGCAGTAAAGCGGGGGCCGGGGCCAAAAACATTCAGTACTTC
many,.,TRBJ1-1,TRBV7-8,CASSFGWDTEAFF,TGTGCCAGCAGCTTCGGGTGGGACACTGAAGCTTTCTTT
few,TRBD1,TRBJ2-7,TRBV2,CASSDGTVTYEQYF,TGTGCCAGCAGTGATGGGACAGTTACCTACGAGCAGTACTTC
many,.,TRBJ2-7,TRBV7-6,CASSLGGRDITYEQYF,TGTGCCAGCAGCTTAGGAGGCAGGGACATAACCTACGAGCAGTACTTC
.,.,TRBJ1-2,TRBV14,CASSQDARGYGYTF,TGTGCCAGCAGCCAAGATGCCAGGGGCTATGGCTACACCTTC
many,.,TRBJ1-5,TRBV7-6,CASSPSQGSSNQPQHF,TGTGCCAGCAGCCCTTCACAGGGATCTAGCAATCAGCCCCAGCATTTT
once,.,TRBJ2-2,TRBV4-1,CASSQWPLTTKGTAGELFF,TGCGCCAGCAGCCAATGGCCCCTTACTACCAAGGGGACGGCCGGGGAGCTGTTTTTT
many,.,TRBJ2-1,TRBV7-9,CASSLEVDHGQQFF,TGTGCCAGCAGCTTAGAGGTGGATCACGGCCAGCAGTTCTTC